One sample yielded the 29 T cell receptor beta chains listed below, sequenced in a study of blood T cell repertoires in COVID-19. Method: immunoSEQ multiplex PCR; TCRdb's copy keeps in-frame clones and lacks some. The profile shows over 250,000 clones, 70% to 90% of them singletons. The specimen was peripheral blood. The receptor set was obtained from a woman between 65 and 79 years old with acute or convalescent COVID-19.

The chain combines TRBV5-1 with TRBJ2-2; 13 bases are shared with TRBD2. V trimming: 4 bases; J trimming: 5 bases; junction bases outside the gene matches: 11. This CDR3 has 18 residues. CDR1 and CDR2 from the germline V gene are SGHRS and YFSETQ. The CDR3 sequence: CASSPSGGLAGVTGELFF. CDR3 bases: TGCGCCAGCAGCCCTTCAGGAGGACTAGCGGGGGTGACCGGGGAGCTGTTTTTT.

This chain joins TRBV4-1 and TRBJ1-4; D gene ambiguous. Trimming pared 0 bases from V and 6 bases from J, leaving 17 bases between. CDR3 size: 17 residues. The germline V gene has CDR1 MGHRA and CDR2 YSYEKL. CDR3 nucleotides: TGCGCCAGCAGCCAAGATACGCTGACGGTGACTTATGAAAAACTGTTTTTT. Translation gives CASSQDTLTVTYEKLFF.

The CDR3 loop is CASSRSQGALNSYEQYF. DNA of the CDR3: TGTGCCAGCAGCCGTTCACAGGGGGCATTGAACTCCTACGAGCAGTACTTC. The V call is TRBV14, the J call TRBJ2-7; 9 bases are shared with TRBD1. Germline CDR1 is SGHDN and CDR2 is FVKESK. The CDR3 spans 17 residues. Germline trimming cut 4 bases from V and 0 bases from J; bases unmatched to any gene: 10.

The CDR3, as DNA: TGTGCCAGCAGCAAGCAAAACAGGGGGGATAGAGAGACCCAGTACTTC. It codes for CASSKQNRGDRETQYF. The chain joins TRBV21-1 to TRBJ2-5; TRBD1 is the table's D call and was not checked against the DNA. TRBV21-1 is designated a pseudogene. The CDR3 length is 16 residues.

V is TRBV3-1 (or the pseudogene TRBV3-2) and J is TRBJ1-2, with D possibly matching TRBD1 (6 bases). Looked up from germline, CDR1 is LGHDT and CDR2 is YNNKEL (reference sequence). Trimming left V 10 bases short and J 1 base short, with 19 bases between. The CDR3 consists of 15 residues. CDR3 sequence: CATKGGAWDNYGYTF. The CDR3 region has the DNA TGTGCCACCAAGGGGGGGGCGTGGGATAACTATGGCTACACCTTC.

The gene calls are TRBV5-8 and TRBJ2-3; 8 bases align to TRBD1. Germline assignment: CDR1 SGHTS and CDR2 YDEGEE. The J segment lost 2 bases and the V segment lost 4 bases, leaving 12 bases of the junction unmatched. This CDR3 contains 17 residues. The CDR3 reads CASSLRQGMGVTDTQYF. The DNA for the CDR3 is TGTGCCAGCAGCCTTCGACAGGGGATGGGAGTCACAGATACGCAGTATTTT.

V and J are TRBV5-1 and TRBJ2-7; TRBD1 agrees at 10 bases. CDR3 length: 14 residues. Germline CDR1 is SGHRS and CDR2 is YFSETQ. J lost 2 bases, V lost 7 bases, and 6 bases had no gene match. This CDR3 is CASSRDRGPYEQYF. CDR3 bases: TGCGCCAGCTCCCGGGACAGGGGCCCCTACGAGCAGTACTTC. The variable domain in full, completed from reference TRBV5-1 and TRBJ2-7, reads KAGVTQTPRYLIKTRGQQVTLSCSPISGHRSVSWYQQTPGQGLQFLFEYFSETQRNKGNFPGRFSGRQFSNSRSEMNVSTLELGDSALYLCASSRDRGPYEQYFGPGTRLTVT.

CDR3 in amino acids: CASSQAGGPNTQYF. CDR3 coding DNA: TGTGCCAGCAGCCAAGCAGGGGGGCCGAATACGCAGTATTTT. This chain links TRBV4-2 with TRBJ2-3; a possible D gene is TRBD1 (7 bases). With 1 base removed from V and 7 bases from J, the gap between germline ends came to 12 bases. Germline V gives CDR1 LGHNA, CDR2 YNFKEQ. This CDR3 is 14 amino acids long.

The chain carries TRBV3-1 (or the pseudogene TRBV3-2) and TRBJ1-2; TRBD1 matches at 10 bases. This CDR3 is 15 amino acids long. V shed 4 bases, J shed 8 bases, and the junction held 10 bases outside the gene matches. The germline V gene has CDR1 LGHDT and CDR2 YNNKEL (reference sequence). In DNA form, the CDR3 reads TGTGCCAGCAGCCCCTACGGACAGGGGGGGAAAGGCTACACCTTC. Protein: CASSPYGQGGKGYTF.

V is TRBV4-1 and J is TRBJ1-3; D call uncertain. The CDR3 is made up of 13 amino acids. V lost 2 bases to trimming and J lost 11 bases, with 13 bases between them. Germline V gives CDR1 MGHRA, CDR2 YSYEKL. The CDR3 reads CASSQPERYAIYF. In nucleotides, the CDR3 is TGCGCCAGCAGCCAACCAGAACGATACGCCATATATTTT.

The chain couples TRBV7-8 to TRBJ1-2; the D gene is possibly TRBD1 (6 bases). Germline CDR1 reads SGHVS; CDR2 reads FQNEAQ. Trimming shortened V by 3 bases and J by 0 bases, and 11 bases separated the two germline ends. The length of the CDR3 is 15 residues. CDR3 amino acids: CASSFRQAANYGYTF. The CDR3 region has the DNA TGTGCCAGCAGCTTCCGACAGGCCGCTAACTATGGCTACACCTTC.

The CDR3 loop reads CASSLGDGAYEQYF. The CDR3 bases are TGTGCCAGCAGCTTAGGAGACGGAGCCTACGAGCAGTACTTC. The chain joins TRBV7-3 to TRBJ2-7; D remains unclear. CDR1 and CDR2 (germline): SGHTA, FQGTGA. Trimming took off 2 bases at V and 2 bases at J, with 10 bases between the two ends. The CDR3 extends over 14 amino acids.

This sequence joins TRBV3-1 (or the pseudogene TRBV3-2) and TRBJ1-1; possibly TRBD1 for D (5 bases). The V and J ends lost 0 bases and 10 bases respectively, with 15 bases between them. The CDR3 contains 14 residues. The V gene's germline CDR1 is LGHDT and CDR2 YNNKEL (reference sequence). CDR3 DNA sequence: TGTGCCAGCAGCCAAGATGGGGGGACCTTGGGAGCTTTCTTT. Translation gives CASSQDGGTLGAFF.

This chain uses TRBV18 with TRBJ1-3; D is unclear. Germline CDR1 reads KGHSH; CDR2 reads LQKENI. The CDR3 consists of 17 residues. V dropped 1 base and J dropped 0 bases, with 13 bases sitting between them. The CDR3 DNA reads TGTGCCAGCTCACCACAGTCAGTGGTGGCCTCTGGAAACACCATATATTTT. This translates into CASSPQSVVASGNTIYF. The complete variable domain, with remaining parts taken from reference TRBV18 and TRBJ1-3, reads NAGVMQNPRHLVRRRGQEARLRCSPMKGHSHVYWYRQLPEEGLKFMVYLQKENIIDESGMPKERFSAEFPKEGPSILRIQQVVRGDSAAYFCASSPQSVVASGNTIYFGEGSWLTVV.

This clone was found a few times. The chain combines TRBV28 with TRBJ1-3, with D possibly matching TRBD1 (6 bases). Germline CDR1 and CDR2: MDHEN and SYDVKM. The CDR3 totals 15 residues. The ends were cut back, 5 bases at V and 0 bases at J, with 11 bases in the middle. The CDR3 is CASSPGDNSGNTIYF. DNA for the CDR3: TGTGCCAGCAGTCCAGGGGACAACTCTGGAAACACCATATATTTT.

The chain couples TRBV18 to TRBJ2-3; D is perhaps TRBD1 (6 bases). The ends were cut back, 1 base at V and 0 bases at J, with 8 bases in the middle. The CDR3 extends over 15 amino acids. Germline CDR1 and CDR2: KGHSH and LQKENI. The CDR3 region has the DNA TGTGCCAGCTCACCACGGACAGAGAGCACAGATACGCAGTATTTT. Translated, it gives CASSPRTESTDTQYF.

The rearrangement joins TRBV3-1 (or the pseudogene TRBV3-2) to TRBJ1-1, with unresolved D. The CDR3 runs 15 residues. From germline, CDR1 is LGHDT and CDR2 YNNKEL (reference sequence). V lost 4 bases and J 8 bases, leaving 20 bases between the germline ends. Written as DNA, the CDR3 is TGTGCCAGCAGCCTTAGCAGTCTGGATGAAGAGGAAGCTTTCTTT. It codes for CASSLSSLDEEEAFF.

The chain combines TRBV5-1 with TRBJ1-2, with 8 bases that match TRBD1. The CDR3 sequence is 14 residues long. The trim removed 2 bases at V and 4 bases at J, leaving 4 bases unmatched. Germline-derived CDR1 and CDR2 are SGHRS and YFSETQ. CDR3: CASSFQGAGYGYTF. The CDR3, as DNA: TGCGCCAGCAGCTTTCAGGGGGCCGGCTATGGCTACACCTTC.

The gene calls are TRBV12-5 and TRBJ1-6, with no clear D. V lost 6 bases to trimming and J lost 10 bases, with 10 bases between them. In germline, CDR1 is LGHNT, CDR2 FRNRAP. The CDR3 covers 12 residues. For the CDR3, the DNA is TGTGCTAGTGGCCGCGAGTGGTCACCCCTCCACTTT. Amino acid sequence: CASGREWSPLHF.

The CDR3 here is CATSRRQHSNYGYTF. The CDR3 DNA is TGTGCCACCAGCAGAAGACAGCATTCAAACTATGGCTACACCTTC. The chain uses TRBV15 and TRBJ1-2; D may be TRBD1 (5 bases). CDR1 LNHNV and CDR2 YYDKDF come from the germline V gene (reference sequence). Trimming took 2 bases from V and 2 from J, leaving 12 bases between them. The CDR3 is 15 residues long.

The CDR3 nucleotides read TGTGCCACCAGCAGAGATAGGAACGGGGCTGAAGCTTTCTTT. It codes for CATSRDRNGAEAFF. The chain carries TRBV15 and TRBJ1-1; the D is unclear. Germline V gene data show CDR1 as LNHNV and CDR2 as YYDKDF (reference sequence). This CDR3 is 14 amino acids long. V lost 0 bases and J 6 bases, leaving 11 bases between the germline ends.

This chain links TRBV19 with TRBJ2-7, with TRBD2 as a possible D gene (5 bases). Germline V CDR1 and CDR2: LNHDA, SQIVND (reference sequence). The CDR3 runs to 13 residues. Trimming cost V 5 bases and J 2 bases, with 10 bases left between them. CDR3 loop: CASSPRGPYEQYF. In DNA form, the CDR3 reads TGTGCCAGTAGTCCCCGCGGGCCCTACGAGCAGTACTTC.

The V call is TRBV12-3 or TRBV12-4, the J call TRBJ1-2; the D is unclear. Trimming removed 4 bases at V and 3 bases at J, with 6 bases between. The CDR3 consists of 12 residues. The CDR3 bases are TGTGCCAGCAGTTCCTTAGACTATGGCTACACCTTC. As protein: CASSSLDYGYTF.

This sequence joins TRBV29-1 and TRBJ1-2, with D uncertain. Per germline, CDR1 SQVTM and CDR2 ANQGSEA. V gave up 6 bases and J gave up 12 bases, with 11 bases separating them. The CDR3 has 9 residues. The CDR3 coding sequence is TGCAGCGTCGGTGACGAGGACACCTTC. Translation gives CSVGDEDTF.

This sequence joins TRBV18 and TRBJ1-3, with 8 bases lining up with TRBD1. Losses at the gene ends were 0 bases for V and 3 bases for J; bases not matched to a gene: 1. The V gene's germline CDR1 is KGHSH and CDR2 LQKENI. This CDR3 contains 15 residues. The CDR3 bases are TGTGCCAGCTCACCACCCACAGGGGGTGGAAACACCATATATTTT. Translation gives CASSPPTGGGNTIYF.

Details on this clone: This specimen includes other DNA sequences encoding the same CDR3. The chain combines TRBV5-1 with TRBJ1-2; 7 positions agree with TRBD1. V shed 3 bases and J 2 bases; nucleotides not matched to a gene: 4. The CDR3 is 14 amino acids. CDR1 is SGHRS, CDR2 YFSETQ, per germline. CDR3 sequence (DNA): TGCGCCAGCAGCTCTACAGGGGACAACTATGGCTACACCTTC. Translated: CASSSTGDNYGYTF.

This chain connects TRBV10-2 to TRBJ2-5, with TRBD2 identical over 7 bases. Germline V lookup: CDR1 WSHSY, CDR2 SAAADI. The V and J ends lost 9 bases and 7 bases, in that order; junction bases with no gene match: 11. CDR3 length: 13 amino acids. Here the CDR3 reads CASGTNKMATQYF. The CDR3 bases are TGCGCCAGTGGGACTAATAAGATGGCGACCCAGTACTTC.

This clone was counted between two and nine times. The rearrangement links TRBV7-9 to TRBJ2-7; D is possibly TRBD1 (5 bases). The CDR3 length is 13 residues. CDR1 and CDR2 (germline): SEHNR, FQNEAQ (reference sequence). The V end lost 4 bases, the J end lost 5 bases, and 12 bases lay between the germline ends. CDR3 protein: CASSSQVANEQYF. DNA for the CDR3: TGTGCCAGCAGCTCACAGGTAGCTAACGAGCAGTACTTC.

The chain links TRBV5-1 to TRBJ2-7, with 10 bases fitting TRBD1. This CDR3 comprises 15 residues. V shed 4 bases and J 4 bases; nucleotides not matched to a gene: 8. Germline V gives CDR1 SGHRS, CDR2 YFSETQ. The DNA for the CDR3 is TGCGCCAGCAGCGCCGCCGGGACAGGGGCTTACGAGCAGTACTTC. This gives the protein CASSAAGTGAYEQYF.